The present TCR beta chain was sequenced within a study of monozygotic twins with inflammatory bowel disease. TCRdb re-called the 5' RACE reads, yielding one record per CDR3 amino acid sequence without DNA. Its table lists some 160,000 distinct CDR3 sequences. A remark on this clonotype: The antigen is unknown.

The length of the CDR3 is 14 residues. The V gene's germline CDR1 is MGHDK and CDR2 SYGVNS. General study points: Variability may have been added to patient repertoires by differing immunosuppressive treatments.

The clonotype comes from a human donor with ulcerative colitis or Crohn's disease, or a healthy co-twin of an affected twin (not recorded which). The J gene is TRBJ1-1, the V gene TRBV25-1; TCRdb returns TRBD1, unconfirmable since there is no DNA. Sequenced material: blood. The CDR3 reads CASTRDRWGAEAFF.